The TCR beta chain described here comes from a study of T cell responses to AZD1222 COVID-19 vaccine. TCRdb's copy holds only in-frame clones and misses some; the assay was immunoSEQ multiplex PCR. This sample has under 200,000 clones, with approximately 94% found just once. This clone turned up a few times. The specimen was peripheral blood, collected 28 days after the second dose of the MenACWY control vaccine. The source is an adult who received the MenACWY meningococcal vaccine as a control.

The CDR3 here is CAWSQRSSGNTIYF. CDR3 DNA sequence: TGTGCCTGGAGTCAACGGAGCTCTGGAAACACCATATATTTT. The chain joins TRBV30 to TRBJ1-3, with D unclear. The germline gives CDR1 GTSNPN, CDR2 SVGIG (reference sequence). Trimming stripped 2 bases from V and 0 bases from J, with 8 bases between. CDR3 length: 14 residues.